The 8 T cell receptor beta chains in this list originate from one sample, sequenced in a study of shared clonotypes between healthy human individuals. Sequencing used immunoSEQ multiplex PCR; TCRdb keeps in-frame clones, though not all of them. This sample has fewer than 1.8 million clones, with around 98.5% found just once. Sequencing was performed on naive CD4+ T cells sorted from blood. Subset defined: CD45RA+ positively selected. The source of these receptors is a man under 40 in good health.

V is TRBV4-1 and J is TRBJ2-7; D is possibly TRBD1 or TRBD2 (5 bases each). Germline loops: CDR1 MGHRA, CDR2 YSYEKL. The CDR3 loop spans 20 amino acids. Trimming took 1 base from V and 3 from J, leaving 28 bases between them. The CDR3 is CASSQGQRGVTRTQNYEQYF. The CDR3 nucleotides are TGCGCCAGCAGCCAAGGACAGCGAGGGGTAACTCGGACCCAAAACTACGAGCAGTACTTC.

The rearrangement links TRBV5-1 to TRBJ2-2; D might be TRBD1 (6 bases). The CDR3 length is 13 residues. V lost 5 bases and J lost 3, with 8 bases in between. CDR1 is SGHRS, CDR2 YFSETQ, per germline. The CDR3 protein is CASRNRDTGELFF. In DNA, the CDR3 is TGCGCCAGCAGGAACAGGGACACCGGGGAGCTGTTTTTT.

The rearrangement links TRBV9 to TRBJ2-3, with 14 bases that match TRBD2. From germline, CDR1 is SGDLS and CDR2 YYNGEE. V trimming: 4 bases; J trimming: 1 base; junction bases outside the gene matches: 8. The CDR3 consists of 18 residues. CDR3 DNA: TGTGCCAGCAGCCCGACTAGCGGGAGGGTTGTGGGCACAGATACGCAGTATTTT. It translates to CASSPTSGRVVGTDTQYF.

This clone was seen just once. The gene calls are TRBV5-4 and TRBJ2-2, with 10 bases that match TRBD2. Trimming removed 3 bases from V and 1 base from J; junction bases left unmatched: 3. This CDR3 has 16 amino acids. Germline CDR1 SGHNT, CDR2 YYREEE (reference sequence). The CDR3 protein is CASSSGTSENTGELFF. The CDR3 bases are TGTGCCAGCAGCTCCGGGACTAGCGAGAACACCGGGGAGCTGTTTTTT.

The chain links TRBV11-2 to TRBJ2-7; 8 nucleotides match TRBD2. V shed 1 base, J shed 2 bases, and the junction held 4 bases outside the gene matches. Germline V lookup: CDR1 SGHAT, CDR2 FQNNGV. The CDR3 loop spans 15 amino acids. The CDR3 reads CASSLGPGLAYEQYF. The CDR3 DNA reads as TGTGCCAGCAGCTTAGGTCCGGGACTAGCCTACGAGCAGTACTTC.

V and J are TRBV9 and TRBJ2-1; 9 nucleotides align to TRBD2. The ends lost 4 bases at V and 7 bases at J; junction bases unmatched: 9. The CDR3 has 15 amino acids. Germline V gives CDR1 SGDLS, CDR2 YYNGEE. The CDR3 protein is CASSLPAGGRNEQFF. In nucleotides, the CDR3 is TGTGCCAGCAGCCTCCCCGCGGGAGGGCGGAATGAGCAGTTCTTC.

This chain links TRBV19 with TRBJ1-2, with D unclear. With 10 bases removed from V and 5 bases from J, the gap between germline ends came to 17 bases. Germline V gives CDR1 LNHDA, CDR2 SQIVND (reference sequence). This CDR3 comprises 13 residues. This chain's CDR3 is CAKPDRPRYGYTF. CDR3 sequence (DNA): TGTGCCAAACCAGACCGTCCTCGGTATGGCTACACCTTC. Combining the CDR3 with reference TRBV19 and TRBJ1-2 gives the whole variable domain DGGITQSPKYLFRKEGQNVTLSCEQNLNHDAMYWYRQDPGQGLRLIYYSQIVNDFQKGDIAEGYSVSREKKESFPLTVTSAQKNPTAFYLCAKPDRPRYGYTFGSGTRLTVV.

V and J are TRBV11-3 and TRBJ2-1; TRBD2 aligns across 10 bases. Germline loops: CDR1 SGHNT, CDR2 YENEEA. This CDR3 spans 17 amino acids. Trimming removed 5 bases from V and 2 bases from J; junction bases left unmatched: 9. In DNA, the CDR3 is TGTGCCAGCAGCCACCGCCTAGCGGGAGAGGCCTACAATGAGCAGTTCTTC. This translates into CASSHRLAGEAYNEQFF.